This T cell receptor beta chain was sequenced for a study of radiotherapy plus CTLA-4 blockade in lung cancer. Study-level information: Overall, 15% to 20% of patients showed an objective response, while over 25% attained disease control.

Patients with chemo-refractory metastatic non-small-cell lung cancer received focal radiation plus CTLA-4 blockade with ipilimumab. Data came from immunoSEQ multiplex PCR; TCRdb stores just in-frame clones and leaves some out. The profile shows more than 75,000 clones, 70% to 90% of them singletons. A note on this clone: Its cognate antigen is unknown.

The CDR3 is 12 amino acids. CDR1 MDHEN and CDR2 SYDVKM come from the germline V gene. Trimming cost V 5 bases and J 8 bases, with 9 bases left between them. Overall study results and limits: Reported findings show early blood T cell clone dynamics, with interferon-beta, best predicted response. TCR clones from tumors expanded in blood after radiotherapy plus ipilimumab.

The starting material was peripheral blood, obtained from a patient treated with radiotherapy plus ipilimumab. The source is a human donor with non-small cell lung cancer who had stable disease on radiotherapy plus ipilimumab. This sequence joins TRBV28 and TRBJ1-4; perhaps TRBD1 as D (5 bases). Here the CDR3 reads CASSPGREKLFF. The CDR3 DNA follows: TGTGCCAGCAGTCCGGGACGGGAAAAACTGTTTTTT. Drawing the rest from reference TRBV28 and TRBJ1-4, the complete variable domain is DVKVTQSSRYLVKRTGEKVFLECVQDMDHENMFWYRQDPGLGLRLIYFSYDVKMKEKGDIPEGYSVSREKKERFSLILESASTNQTSMYLCASSPGREKLFFGSGTQLSVL.